This record looks at one T cell receptor (beta chain) sequence and its context. One end of the junction does not line up with germline, which may come from a read error. PCR was performed using 60 Vbeta and 13 Jbeta primers. Data came from immunoSEQ multiplex PCR; TCRdb stores just in-frame clones and leaves some out. The sample shows 150,000 or so clones, approximately 84% of them seen only once. The germline V gene encodes CDR1 GTSNPN and CDR2 SVGIG (reference sequence). The CDR3 contains 9 residues. The sample originates from a study of cytomegalovirus exposure and HLA in healthy donors. This chain connects TRBV30 to TRBJ2-7; TRBD2 matches at 7 bases. This TCR derives from a male donor in good health and CMV-seropositive. Sequencing was done on a sample of PBMCs. The CDR3 reads CAAGDTVGF. CDR3 bases: TGTGCCGCGGGGGATACAGTCGGGTTC. Drawing the rest from reference TRBV30 and TRBJ2-7, the complete variable domain is SQTIHQWPATLVQPVGSPLSLECTVEGTSNPNLYWYRQAAGRGLQLLFYSVGIGQISSEVPQNLSASRPQDRQFILSSKKLLLSDSGFYLCAAGDTVGFGPGTRLTVT.